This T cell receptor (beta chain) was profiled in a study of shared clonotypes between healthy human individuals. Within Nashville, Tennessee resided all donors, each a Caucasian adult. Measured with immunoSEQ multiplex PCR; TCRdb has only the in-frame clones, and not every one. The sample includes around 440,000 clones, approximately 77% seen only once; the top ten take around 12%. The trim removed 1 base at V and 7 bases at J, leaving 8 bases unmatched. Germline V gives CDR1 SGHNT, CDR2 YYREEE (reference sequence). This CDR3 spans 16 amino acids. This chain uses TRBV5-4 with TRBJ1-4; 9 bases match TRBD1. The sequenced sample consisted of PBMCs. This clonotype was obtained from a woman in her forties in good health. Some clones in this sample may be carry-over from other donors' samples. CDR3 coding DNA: TGTGCCAGCAGCTTGACGGTGACAGGGGGAGGTGAAAAACTGTTTTTT. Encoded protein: CASSLTVTGGGEKLFF.